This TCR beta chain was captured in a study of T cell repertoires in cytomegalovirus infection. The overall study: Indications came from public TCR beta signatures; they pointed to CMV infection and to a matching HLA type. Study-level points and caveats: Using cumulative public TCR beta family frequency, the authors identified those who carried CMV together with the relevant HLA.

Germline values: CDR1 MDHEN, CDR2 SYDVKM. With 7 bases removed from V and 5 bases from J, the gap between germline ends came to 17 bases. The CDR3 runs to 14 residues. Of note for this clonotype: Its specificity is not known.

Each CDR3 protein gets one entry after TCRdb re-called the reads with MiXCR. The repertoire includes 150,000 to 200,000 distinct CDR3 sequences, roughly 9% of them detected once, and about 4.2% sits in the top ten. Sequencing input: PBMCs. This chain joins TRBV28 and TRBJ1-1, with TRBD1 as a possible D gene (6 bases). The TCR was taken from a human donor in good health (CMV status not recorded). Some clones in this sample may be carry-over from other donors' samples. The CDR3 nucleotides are TGTGCCAGCAAACCCCCCAGGGGAAGGACTGAAGCTTTCTTT. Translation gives CASKPPRGRTEAFF. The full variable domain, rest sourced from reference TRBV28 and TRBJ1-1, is DVKVTQSSRYLVKRTGEKVFLECVQDMDHENMFWYRQDPGLGLRLIYFSYDVKMKEKGDIPEGYSVSREKKERFSLILESASTNQTSMYLCASKPPRGRTEAFFGQGTRLTVV.